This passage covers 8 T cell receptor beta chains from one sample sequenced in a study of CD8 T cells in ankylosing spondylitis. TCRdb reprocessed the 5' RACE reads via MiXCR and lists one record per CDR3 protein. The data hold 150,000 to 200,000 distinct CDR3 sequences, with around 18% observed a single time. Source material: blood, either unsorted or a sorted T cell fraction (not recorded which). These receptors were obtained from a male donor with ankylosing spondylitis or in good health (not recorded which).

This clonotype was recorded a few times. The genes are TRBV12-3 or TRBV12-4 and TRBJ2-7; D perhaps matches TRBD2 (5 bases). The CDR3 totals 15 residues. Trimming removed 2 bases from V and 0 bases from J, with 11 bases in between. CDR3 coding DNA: TGTGCCAGCAGTTTACGTCTAGCATTCTCCTACGAGCAGTACTTC. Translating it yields CASSLRLAFSYEQYF.

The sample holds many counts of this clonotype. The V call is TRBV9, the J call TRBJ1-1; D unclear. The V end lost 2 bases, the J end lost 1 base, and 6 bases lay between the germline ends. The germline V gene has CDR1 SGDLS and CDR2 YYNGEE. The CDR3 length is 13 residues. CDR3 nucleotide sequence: TGTGCCAGCAGCGTCACGGCGAACACTGAAGCTTTCTTT. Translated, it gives CASSVTANTEAFF.

In DNA form, the CDR3 reads TGTGCCAGCAGCTTCGGAGCCCCCCAAGAGACCCAGTACTTC. Translation gives CASSFGAPQETQYF. This chain connects TRBV3-1 to TRBJ2-5; D remains unclear. This CDR3 is 14 amino acids long. V lost 5 bases and J 1 base, leaving 11 bases between the germline ends. Looked up from germline, CDR1 is LGHDT and CDR2 is YNNKEL (reference sequence).

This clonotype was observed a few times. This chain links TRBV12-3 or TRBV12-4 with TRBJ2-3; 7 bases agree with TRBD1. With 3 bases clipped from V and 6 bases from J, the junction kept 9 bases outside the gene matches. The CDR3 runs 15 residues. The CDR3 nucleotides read TGTGCCAGCAGTTTCCAGGGACAGCCCGGTGATACGCAGTATTTT. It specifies CASSFQGQPGDTQYF.

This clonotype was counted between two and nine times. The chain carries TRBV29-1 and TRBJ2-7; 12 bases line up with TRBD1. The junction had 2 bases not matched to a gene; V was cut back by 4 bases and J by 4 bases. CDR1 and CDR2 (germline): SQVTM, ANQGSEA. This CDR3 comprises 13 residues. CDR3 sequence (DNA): TGCAGCGTTGGGGGACAGGGGGCTTACGAGCAGTACTTC. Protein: CSVGGQGAYEQYF.

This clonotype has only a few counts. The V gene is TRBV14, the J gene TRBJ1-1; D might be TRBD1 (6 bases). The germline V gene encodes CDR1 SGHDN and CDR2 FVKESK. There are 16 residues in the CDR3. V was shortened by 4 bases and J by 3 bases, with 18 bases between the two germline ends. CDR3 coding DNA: TGTGCCAGCAGCCGAGAACGGCTGAGGGGGTACACTGAAGCTTTCTTT. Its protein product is CASSRERLRGYTEAFF.

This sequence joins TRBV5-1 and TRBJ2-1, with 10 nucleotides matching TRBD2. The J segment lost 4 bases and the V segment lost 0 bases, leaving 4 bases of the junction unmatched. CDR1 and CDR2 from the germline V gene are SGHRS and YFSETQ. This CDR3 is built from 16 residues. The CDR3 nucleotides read TGCGCCAGCAGCTTGGATGCGGGACTAGCGTACAATGAGCAGTTCTTC. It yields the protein CASSLDAGLAYNEQFF.

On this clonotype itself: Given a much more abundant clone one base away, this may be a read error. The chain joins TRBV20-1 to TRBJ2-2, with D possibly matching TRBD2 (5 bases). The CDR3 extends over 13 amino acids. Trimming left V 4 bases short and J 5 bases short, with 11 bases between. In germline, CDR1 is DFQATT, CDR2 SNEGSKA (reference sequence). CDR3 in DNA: TGCAGTGCTAAAGCGGACCGTACCGGGGAGCTGTTTTTT. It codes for CSAKADRTGELFF.